This paragraph covers one T cell receptor beta chain sequence. Its specificity is not known. Measured with immunoSEQ multiplex PCR; TCRdb has only the in-frame clones, and not every one. The sample includes tens of thousands of clones, about 88% seen only once; the top ten take around 0.29%. Autoimmune disease history or systemic immunosuppression barred patients. These data belong to a study of OX40 agonist ivuxolimab in advanced cancers. Overall study results and limits: Doses of 0.1 to 3.0 mg/kg were accompanied by clonal expansion of CD4+ and CD8+ blood T cells by week 6. The mean number of expanded clones was higher in CD8+ T cells than in CD4+.

Sequences were derived from CD4+ or CD8+ T cells sorted from blood, sampled in a trial of the OX40 agonist ivuxolimab. This clonotype was obtained from an adult with an advanced solid tumor such as melanoma, head and neck, liver or kidney cancer.

The CDR3 sequence is CASSEALPAGGQFF. As DNA, the CDR3 is TGTGCCAGCAGTGAAGCGCTCCCGGCGGGGGGGCAGTTCTTC. This chain connects TRBV2 to TRBJ2-1; 8 nucleotides align to TRBD2. Per the germline V gene, CDR1 is SNHLY and CDR2 is FYNNEI. V gave up 0 bases and J gave up 12 bases; unmatched junction bases: 7. The CDR3 totals 14 residues.